The 26 T cell receptor beta chains in this list originate from one sample, sequenced in a study of T cell responses to AZD1222 COVID-19 vaccine. Profiled with immunoSEQ multiplex PCR; TCRdb holds only in-frame clones, not every one. Here the sample spans about 140,000 clones, about nine tenths being singletons. The material was peripheral blood, obtained 28 days after the second AZD1222 dose. The source is an adult who received the AZD1222 COVID-19 vaccine.

The chain recombines TRBV10-3 with TRBJ2-1, with unresolved D. The CDR3 runs 11 residues. V lost 5 bases to trimming and J lost 6 bases, with 5 bases between them. Germline V lookup: CDR1 ENHRY, CDR2 SYGVKD. The CDR3 nucleotides are TGTGCCATCAGTAAGGGCAATGAGCAGTTCTTC. Its translation: CAISKGNEQFF.

J is TRBJ2-5 and V is TRBV28; 8 bases align to TRBD1. Germline CDR1 is MDHEN and CDR2 is SYDVKM. V dropped 3 bases and J dropped 4; count of bases not matched to a gene: 7. This CDR3 region has 15 residues. CDR3 nucleotides: TGTGCCAGCAGTTTTCCGGGGACAGGAGGAGAGACCCAGTACTTC. It translates to CASSFPGTGGETQYF.

The rearrangement joins TRBV13 to TRBJ2-1; a possible D gene is TRBD1 (6 bases). The CDR3 contains 17 residues. Germline V lookup: CDR1 PRHDT, CDR2 FYEKMQ (reference sequence). The ends were cut back, 0 bases at V and 8 bases at J, with 20 bases in the middle. CDR3 bases: TGTGCCAGCAGCTTAGGGCTGGCAGGGGATGTAAAGGATGAGCAGTTCTTC. It yields the protein CASSLGLAGDVKDEQFF.

V is TRBV30 and J is TRBJ1-6; TRBD1 agrees at 9 bases. Germline V CDR1 and CDR2: GTSNPN, SVGIG (reference sequence). Germline trimming cut 5 bases from V and 7 bases from J; bases unmatched to any gene: 6. The CDR3 has 14 residues. CDR3 sequence reads: CAWSTGTGNSPLHF. Here the CDR3 DNA reads TGTGCCTGGTCTACCGGGACAGGGAATTCACCCCTCCACTTT.

The CDR3 spells CATSDDRGGNYGYTF. The CDR3 DNA reads TGTGCCACCAGTGATGACCGAGGGGGTAACTATGGCTACACCTTC. The V and J genes are TRBV24-1 and TRBJ1-2, with a possible D match to TRBD1 (6 bases). With 3 bases removed from V and 1 base from J, the gap between germline ends came to 11 bases. The CDR3 length is 15 residues. Germline V gives CDR1 KGHDR, CDR2 SFDVKD.

V is TRBV2 and J is TRBJ1-5; D gene unclear. There are 14 residues in the CDR3. Germline CDR1 reads SNHLY; CDR2 reads FYNNEI. Trimming pared 4 bases from V and 0 bases from J, leaving 7 bases between. The CDR3: CASSGGFSNQPQHF. The CDR3 DNA is TGTGCCAGCAGTGGTGGCTTTAGCAATCAGCCCCAGCATTTT.

As concerns this clone: One junction end disagrees with the germline gene, perhaps due to a read error. This chain links TRBV28 with TRBJ2-7, with 7 bases lining up with TRBD2. This CDR3 has 15 residues. Per germline, CDR1 MDHEN and CDR2 SYDVKM. The CDR3 nucleotides are TGTGCCAGCGGATTAGGCGGGAGCCTCTCCAACGAGCAGTACTTC. Protein: CASGLGGSLSNEQYF.

V is TRBV30 and J is TRBJ2-5, with 8 bases matching TRBD2. The CDR3 totals 15 residues. Germline-derived CDR1 and CDR2 are GTSNPN and SVGIG (reference sequence). With 2 bases clipped from V and 5 bases from J, the junction kept 10 bases outside the gene matches. The CDR3 DNA is TGTGCCTGGAGTCTTCCGGGACTAGATAGGGAGACCCAGTACTTC. Translation: CAWSLPGLDRETQYF.

The chain is built from TRBV3-1 (or the pseudogene TRBV3-2) and TRBJ2-6; D might be TRBD1 (5 bases). Germline V gene data show CDR1 as LGHDT and CDR2 as YNNKEL (reference sequence). V was shortened by 8 bases and J by 0 bases, with 11 bases between the two germline ends. The CDR3 has 15 residues. For the CDR3, the DNA is TGTGCCAGCGGCGGCCAGGGCTCTGGGGCCAACGTCCTGACTTTC. This sequence encodes CASGGQGSGANVLTF.

This clone has only one observation. V usage is TRBV7-3 and J usage is TRBJ2-1, with 10 nucleotides matching TRBD1. Germline CDR1 and CDR2: SGHTA and FQGTGA. This CDR3 comprises 17 residues. With V trimmed by 2 bases and J by 9 bases, 13 bases remained unmatched. The CDR3 sequence: CASSLWVGTGAAIEQFF. The CDR3 DNA reads TGTGCCAGCAGCTTATGGGTAGGGACAGGGGCAGCGATTGAGCAGTTCTTC.

V usage is TRBV20-1 and J usage is TRBJ2-7; maybe TRBD1 (6 bases). Germline V gene lookup returns CDR1 DFQATT and CDR2 SNEGSKA (reference sequence). The CDR3 has 11 residues. The V end lost 6 bases, the J end lost 5 bases, and 11 bases lay between the germline ends. For the CDR3, the DNA is TGCAGTGCAACGACAGGAAACGAGCAGTACTTC. This gives the protein CSATTGNEQYF.

This clone appeared once. The rearrangement joins TRBV19 to TRBJ1-1; 9 nucleotides agree with TRBD1. The CDR3 totals 14 residues. Germline assignment: CDR1 LNHDA and CDR2 SQIVND (reference sequence). With V trimmed by 7 bases and J by 1 base, 4 bases remained unmatched. The CDR3 is CASKDRGRNTEAFF. The DNA of the CDR3 is TGTGCCAGTAAGGACAGGGGACGGAACACTGAAGCTTTCTTT.

The CDR3 sequence: CASKLSSYNEQFF. DNA of the CDR3: TGTGCCAGCAAGCTGAGCTCCTACAATGAGCAGTTCTTC. The chain employs TRBV6-5 and TRBJ2-1; D is undetermined. Germline V gene lookup returns CDR1 MNHEY and CDR2 SVGAGI. Trimming took off 7 bases at V and 0 bases at J, with 7 bases between the two ends. The CDR3 contains 13 residues.

This chain uses TRBV5-5 with TRBJ2-4; D not resolved. The V and J ends lost 4 bases and 0 bases respectively, with 8 bases between them. The V gene's germline CDR1 is SGHKS and CDR2 YYEKEE (reference sequence). The CDR3 totals 14 residues. CDR3 nucleotides: TGTGCCAGCAGCCCTACCCTAGCCAAAAACATTCAGTACTTC. It specifies CASSPTLAKNIQYF.

V gene TRBV9 combines with J gene TRBJ2-5, with no clear D. V lost 1 base and J lost 5, with 12 bases in between. CDR1 and CDR2 from the germline V gene are SGDLS and YYNGEE. The CDR3 has 14 amino acids. CDR3 sequence (DNA): TGTGCCAGCAGCGTACACACCGGCTCTGAGACCCAGTACTTC. Its translation is CASSVHTGSETQYF.

This chain uses TRBV4-2 with TRBJ2-7, with 11 bases identical to TRBD1. Per the germline V gene, CDR1 is LGHNA and CDR2 is YNFKEQ. The CDR3 totals 15 residues. The ends lost 4 bases at V and 2 bases at J; junction bases unmatched: 4. The CDR3 sequence: CASSLSDRGPYEQYF. The CDR3 region has the DNA TGTGCCAGCAGCCTCTCGGACAGGGGGCCCTACGAGCAGTACTTC.

V and J are TRBV29-1 and TRBJ2-3; D is possibly TRBD1 (6 bases). The CDR3 totals 14 residues. The V and J ends lost 7 bases and 2 bases respectively, with 16 bases between them. CDR1 is SQVTM and CDR2 is ANQGSEA in the germline V gene. The CDR3 loop reads CSADPGQNTDTQYF. The CDR3 DNA reads TGCAGCGCCGACCCCGGACAGAACACAGATACGCAGTATTTT.

The genes are TRBV7-8 and TRBJ1-5, with D tentatively TRBD1 (5 bases). The germline V gene encodes CDR1 SGHVS and CDR2 FQNEAQ. V was cut by 1 base and J by 4 bases, with 11 bases left in between. The CDR3 extends over 15 amino acids. CDR3 sequence reads: CASSLGQKSNQPQHF. CDR3 DNA: TGTGCCAGCAGCTTAGGACAGAAAAGTAATCAGCCCCAGCATTTT.

V is TRBV6-5 and J is TRBJ2-5, with D perhaps matching TRBD2 (5 bases). Germline CDR1 reads MNHEY; CDR2 reads SVGAGI. V shed 8 bases and J shed 5 bases, with 18 bases lying between them. The CDR3 spans 14 residues. As DNA, the CDR3 is TGTGCCAGCTTCTCTACTAGTGGCGCTGAGACCCAGTACTTC. Protein: CASFSTSGAETQYF.

The rearrangement uses TRBV3-1 (or the pseudogene TRBV3-2) and TRBJ1-5; TRBD1 is a possible D gene (5 bases). CDR1 LGHDT and CDR2 YNNKEL come from the germline V gene (reference sequence). V was trimmed by 4 bases and J by 9 bases, leaving 16 bases between them. The CDR3 loop spans 14 amino acids. CDR3 sequence (DNA): TGTGCCAGCAGCCCTGAGGTTCGGGGCTCGCCCCAGCATTTT. Its translation: CASSPEVRGSPQHF.

This clone was found once. This chain uses TRBV11-2 with TRBJ2-2; D remains ambiguous. The germline CDR1 and CDR2 sequences are SGHAT and FQNNGV. The CDR3 spans 16 residues. The ends were cut back, 1 base at V and 7 bases at J, with 16 bases in the middle. The CDR3 region has the DNA TGTGCCAGCAGCTTAGGGCAGCTTCTTAAGGGCGGGGAGCTGTTTTTT. Protein sequence: CASSLGQLLKGGELFF.

The chain joins TRBV19 to TRBJ2-7, with D possibly being TRBD1 (6 bases). Germline assignment: CDR1 LNHDA and CDR2 SQIVND (reference sequence). The CDR3 is made up of 14 amino acids. V was pared by 4 bases and J by 0 bases, with 10 bases between. The CDR3 loop is CASSRQVRSYEQYF. CDR3 nucleotides: TGTGCCAGTAGTAGACAGGTGCGCTCCTACGAGCAGTACTTC. Complete variable domain (other parts from reference TRBV19 and TRBJ2-7): DGGITQSPKYLFRKEGQNVTLSCEQNLNHDAMYWYRQDPGQGLRLIYYSQIVNDFQKGDIAEGYSVSREKKESFPLTVTSAQKNPTAFYLCASSRQVRSYEQYFGPGTRLTVT.

The chain carries TRBV6-5 and TRBJ1-2, with unresolved D. The CDR3 covers 13 residues. Germline CDR1 MNHEY, CDR2 SVGAGI. V was clipped by 0 bases and J by 8 bases, with 10 bases between them. CDR3 amino acids: CASSYSGWEGYTF. The DNA of the CDR3 is TGTGCCAGCAGTTACTCAGGGTGGGAAGGCTACACCTTC.

V usage is TRBV6-6 and J usage is TRBJ1-4; D unclear. The CDR3 is 14 residues long. Germline lookup yields CDR1 MNHNY and CDR2 SVGAGI (reference sequence). Trimming left V 6 bases short and J 5 bases short, with 13 bases between. CDR3 protein: CASSPSPPNEKLFF. The DNA of the CDR3 is TGTGCCAGCAGCCCATCACCGCCGAATGAAAAACTGTTTTTT.

J is TRBJ1-6 and V is TRBV4-1; a possible D gene is TRBD1 (5 bases). Germline assignment: CDR1 MGHRA and CDR2 YSYEKL. The CDR3 length is 18 residues. V was cut by 0 bases and J by 3 bases, with 15 bases left in between. CDR3 in amino acids: CASSQDGAGTRYNSPLHF. The CDR3 nucleotides are TGCGCCAGCAGCCAAGATGGTGCAGGGACCCGCTATAATTCACCCCTCCACTTT.

V and J are TRBV5-1 and TRBJ1-4, with 12 bases fitting TRBD1. V shed 4 bases and J 6 bases; nucleotides not matched to a gene: 7. This CDR3 has 16 residues. Germline V gene data show CDR1 as SGHRS and CDR2 as YFSETQ. CDR3 nucleotides: TGCGCCAGCAGCCAAGGGACAGGGGGCGTTTATGAAAAACTGTTTTTT. Its protein is CASSQGTGGVYEKLFF.